This T cell receptor beta chain stems from a study of breast tumors, draining lymph nodes, adjacent tissues. Study observations and caveats: Tumor T cell lymph node origin was a supported hypothesis, not proven. Tumor TCR diversity was below lymph nodes but above nontumor tissue. Compared with basal-like, luminal-like tumors shared significantly more repertoire with nontumor tissue.

In the case of this clonotype: The antigen is undetermined.

TCRdb reprocessed the multiplex PCR reads via MiXCR and lists one record per CDR3 protein. The sample consists of about 200,000 distinct CDR3 sequences, about 32% of them appearing once. Breast cancer patients provided tissue from their axillary draining lymph nodes. The sequencing sample was made of axillary lymph node tissue. The receptor's source is a female donor with breast cancer. Some clones in this sample may be carry-over from other donors' samples.

CDR3 sequence: CATSGAKGSGYGYTF. The CDR3 nucleotides read TGTGCCACCAGCGGAGCCAAGGGATCAGGCTATGGCTACACCTTC. The chain employs TRBV15 and TRBJ1-2; D is uncertain. This CDR3 comprises 15 residues. Germline assignment: CDR1 LNHNV and CDR2 YYDKDF (reference sequence). The ends were cut back, 5 bases at V and 4 bases at J, with 17 bases in the middle.